This entry lists 5 T cell receptor beta chains sequenced from one sample in a study of OX40 agonist ivuxolimab in advanced cancers. Clones were read by immunoSEQ multiplex PCR, and TCRdb kept only the in-frame ones, dropping some. The sample holds around 40,000 clones, roughly 82% seen once. The sample here was CD4+ or CD8+ T cells sorted from blood, taken in a trial of the OX40 agonist ivuxolimab. These receptors all come from an adult with an advanced solid tumor such as melanoma, head and neck, liver or kidney cancer.

V and J are TRBV7-9 and TRBJ1-5, with D unclear. The germline V and J ends were trimmed by 4 bases and 9 bases, with 10 bases remaining between them. The CDR3 covers 12 residues. Germline lookup yields CDR1 SEHNR and CDR2 FQNEAQ (reference sequence). The CDR3 is CASSSTSGPQHF. The CDR3 DNA is TGTGCCAGCAGCTCGACAAGCGGGCCCCAGCATTTT.

This clone came up once. This chain joins TRBV28 and TRBJ2-3; 7 nucleotides align to TRBD1. The V gene end was trimmed by 5 bases and the J gene end by 1 base; junction bases not matched to a gene: 3. Looked up from germline, CDR1 is MDHEN and CDR2 is SYDVKM. CDR3 length: 14 amino acids. The CDR3 loop reads CASSPGQGTDTQYF. In nucleotides, the CDR3 is TGTGCCAGCAGTCCAGGACAGGGCACAGATACGCAGTATTTT. Full variable domain (missing parts from reference TRBV28 and TRBJ2-3): DVKVTQSSRYLVKRTGEKVFLECVQDMDHENMFWYRQDPGLGLRLIYFSYDVKMKEKGDIPEGYSVSREKKERFSLILESASTNQTSMYLCASSPGQGTDTQYFGPGTRLTVL.

The V call is TRBV5-1, the J call TRBJ2-4; 8 bases map to TRBD1. The CDR3 is 17 amino acids. CDR1 SGHRS and CDR2 YFSETQ come from the germline V gene. The junction had 9 bases not matched to a gene; V was cut back by 4 bases and J by 0 bases. CDR3 coding DNA: TGCGCCAGCAGCCCGACAGGGGAAACCGTAGCCAAAAACATTCAGTACTTC. This sequence encodes CASSPTGETVAKNIQYF.

The chain has TRBV4-2 and TRBJ2-2; 8 bases match TRBD2. V was clipped by 4 bases and J by 4 bases; unmatched bases: 8. The CDR3 is 16 residues long. Germline V CDR1 and CDR2: LGHNA, YNFKEQ. CDR3 in DNA: TGTGCCAGCAGCCGGGGGCTAGCGGGTAGCACCGGGGAGCTGTTTTTT. This gives the protein CASSRGLAGSTGELFF.

The rearrangement links TRBV10-3 to TRBJ1-1; tentative D call: TRBD1 (5 bases). The CDR3 is made up of 13 amino acids. Trimming cost V 3 bases and J 6 bases, with 11 bases left between them. The germline gives CDR1 ENHRY, CDR2 SYGVKD. The CDR3 DNA follows: TGTGCCATCAGTGATGGCAGGGCGGCTGAAGCTTTCTTT. It encodes CAISDGRAAEAFF.